Shown below are 29 T cell receptor beta chains from a single sample sequenced in a study of blood T cell repertoires in COVID-19. TCRdb's table, derived via immunoSEQ multiplex PCR, lists solely in-frame clones and lacks some. Found here are around 210,000 clones, more than 80% of them singletons; the top ten hold roughly 7.6%. The sequencing sample was made of peripheral blood. The receptors here all came from a woman aged 80 or over with COVID-19, enrolled during active disease.

V and J are TRBV5-1 and TRBJ2-2; the match to TRBD2 covers 8 bases. CDR1 is SGHRS, CDR2 YFSETQ, per germline. CDR3 length: 15 residues. V shed 2 bases, J shed 4 bases, and the junction held 4 bases outside the gene matches. CDR3 DNA: TGCGCCAGCAGCTTTCGCACTAGCGGCACCGGGGAGCTGTTTTTT. This sequence encodes CASSFRTSGTGELFF.

J is TRBJ1-5 and V is TRBV4-1, with D possibly matching TRBD1 (5 bases). Germline CDR1 is MGHRA and CDR2 is YSYEKL. Trimming removed 1 base from V and 7 bases from J, with 14 bases in between. The CDR3 is made up of 15 amino acids. CDR3 loop: CASSQGRGGEQPQHF. CDR3 DNA: TGCGCCAGCAGCCAAGGAAGGGGAGGTGAGCAGCCCCAGCATTTT.

This chain connects TRBV11-1 to TRBJ2-7; no firm D call. The CDR3 extends over 12 amino acids. The germline V and J ends were trimmed by 5 bases and 6 bases, with 11 bases remaining between them. Germline CDR1 and CDR2: SGHAT and FQDESV (reference sequence). The CDR3 DNA reads TGTGCCAGCAGCACCCCCAGGTCCGAGCAGTACTTC. Its protein is CASSTPRSEQYF.

The count of this clone is one. V and J are TRBV5-6 and TRBJ1-3, with D possibly matching TRBD1 (5 bases). Trimming removed 3 bases at V and 3 bases at J, with 16 bases between. Germline-derived CDR1 and CDR2 are SGHDT and YYEEEE. There are 16 residues in the CDR3. CDR3 in DNA: TGTGCCAGCAGCTGGAGGGACGGGGACCTTGGAAACACCATATATTTT. Encoded protein: CASSWRDGDLGNTIYF.

The chain couples TRBV12-3 or TRBV12-4 to TRBJ2-1; TRBD1 agrees at 7 bases. Trimming cost V 5 bases and J 15 bases; bases outside gene matches: 10. The CDR3 sequence is 12 residues long. The CDR3 sequence: CASSETRTGLFF. The DNA for the CDR3 is TGTGCCAGCAGTGAAACACGGACAGGCTTGTTCTTC.

V is TRBV6-5 and J is TRBJ1-4; D gene uncertain. Germline V gene data show CDR1 as MNHEY and CDR2 as SVGAGI. The CDR3 has 11 amino acids. Deletions cut 6 bases from V and 5 bases from J, with 4 bases between. The CDR3 coding sequence is TGTGCCAGCAGCCAAAATGAAAAACTGTTTTTT. It translates to CASSQNEKLFF.

A remark on this clone: The sample carries other DNA sequences with the same CDR3. This chain connects TRBV6-5 to TRBJ2-7, with TRBD1 identical over 11 bases. The CDR3 has 15 amino acids. Germline CDR1 reads MNHEY; CDR2 reads SVGAGI. The J segment lost 4 bases and the V segment lost 4 bases, leaving 6 bases of the junction unmatched. The CDR3 sequence is CASSSRDRGIYEQYF. CDR3 DNA: TGTGCCAGCAGTTCCCGGGACAGGGGGATTTACGAGCAGTACTTC.

The rearrangement uses TRBV29-1 and TRBJ2-7, with TRBD1 identical over 8 bases. The CDR3 sequence is 14 residues long. The V gene's germline CDR1 is SQVTM and CDR2 ANQGSEA. The V and J ends lost 6 bases and 5 bases, in that order; junction bases with no gene match: 12. The CDR3 loop is CSVSRTGRGDEQYF. CDR3 bases: TGCAGCGTCTCTAGGACAGGGAGAGGGGACGAGCAGTACTTC.

V usage is TRBV7-2 and J usage is TRBJ1-2, with D hard to call. Trimming left V 1 base short and J 2 bases short, with 11 bases between. CDR1 is SGHTA, CDR2 FQGNSA, per germline. The CDR3 length is 15 residues. The CDR3 here is CASSLGVGGNYGYTF. The CDR3 DNA follows: TGTGCCAGCAGCTTAGGGGTAGGCGGGAACTATGGCTACACCTTC.

The genes are TRBV25-1 and TRBJ1-4; possible D gene TRBD1, 6 bases. The CDR3 consists of 16 residues. V shed 1 base and J shed 8 bases, with 17 bases lying between them. Germline values: CDR1 MGHDK, CDR2 SYGVNS. The CDR3 is CASSESPGTRGEKLFF. The CDR3, as DNA: TGTGCCAGCAGTGAATCCCCGGGTACCAGGGGAGAAAAACTGTTTTTT.

This clone was seen a single time. The V gene is TRBV9, the J gene TRBJ2-3, with 7 bases lining up with TRBD2. The CDR3 covers 16 residues. The V segment lost 4 bases and the J segment 2 bases; nucleotides outside the gene matches: 10. Germline V gives CDR1 SGDLS, CDR2 YYNGEE. The CDR3 loop reads CASSREGNSNTDTQYF. The CDR3 DNA sequence: TGTGCCAGCAGCAGGGAGGGGAATAGCAACACAGATACGCAGTATTTT.

The genes are TRBV6-5 and TRBJ2-7, with TRBD2 identical over 12 bases. The germline V gene encodes CDR1 MNHEY and CDR2 SVGAGI. V gave up 0 bases and J gave up 7 bases; unmatched junction bases: 7. The CDR3 has 16 amino acids. As DNA, the CDR3 is TGTGCCAGCAGTTACTCCGGGACTAGCGGGTACGTGGAGCAGTACTTC. Residues: CASSYSGTSGYVEQYF.

V and J are TRBV6-5 and TRBJ1-1; 7 bases align to TRBD1. This CDR3 spans 15 amino acids. CDR1 and CDR2 from the germline V gene are MNHEY and SVGAGI. The ends lost 4 bases at V and 3 bases at J; junction bases unmatched: 8. Here the CDR3 DNA reads TGTGCCAGCAGTTCCCCCTCACAGGGGCACACTGAAGCTTTCTTT. It yields the protein CASSSPSQGHTEAFF.

The chain couples TRBV2 to TRBJ2-7; unclear D gene. The CDR3 totals 13 residues. V was trimmed by 4 bases and J by 4 bases, leaving 11 bases between them. Germline V gene sequence: CDR1 SNHLY, CDR2 FYNNEI. The CDR3 nucleotides are TGTGCCAGCAGTGTCCTAGTTACGTACGAGCAGTACTTC. This codes for CASSVLVTYEQYF.

A few counts support this clone. The rearrangement uses TRBV27 and TRBJ1-1; tentatively, D is TRBD1 (5 bases). The germline V gene has CDR1 MNHEY and CDR2 SMNVEV (reference sequence). The CDR3 covers 17 residues. V was cut by 3 bases and J by 3 bases, with 20 bases left in between. The CDR3 loop is CASSLTSRSGTYTEAFF. CDR3 DNA: TGTGCCAGCAGTTTGACGTCACGGTCCGGGACTTACACTGAAGCTTTCTTT.

The CDR3: CAISQGAGNIQYF. The CDR3 DNA sequence: TGTGCCATCTCACAGGGGGCCGGGAACATTCAGTACTTC. This sequence joins TRBV12-3 or TRBV12-4 and TRBJ2-4, with 9 bases lining up with TRBD1. With 10 bases clipped from V and 7 bases from J, the junction kept 8 bases outside the gene matches. The CDR3 has 13 amino acids.

The chain joins TRBV12-1 to TRBJ2-7; the table names TRBD2, a call not compared with the DNA. TRBV12-1 is a pseudogene locus. The CDR3 runs to 17 residues. CDR3 sequence: CASSFARLAEGPPEQYF. DNA for the CDR3: TGTGCCAGCAGCTTTGCGCGACTAGCGGAAGGGCCCCCCGAGCAGTACTTC.

This clone was counted a few times. The chain links TRBV29-1 to TRBJ1-1, with TRBD1 identical over 8 bases. The ends lost 6 bases at V and 1 base at J; junction bases unmatched: 13. The CDR3 extends over 16 amino acids. CDR1 and CDR2 from the germline V gene are SQVTM and ANQGSEA. The CDR3 spells CSVRTGLIPTNTEAFF. The CDR3, as DNA: TGCAGCGTGAGGACAGGGCTTATCCCGACGAACACTGAAGCTTTCTTT.

The genes are TRBV20-1 and TRBJ2-1, with D possibly being TRBD2 (6 bases). V was pared by 3 bases and J by 4 bases, with 25 bases between. The CDR3 sequence is 18 residues long. Germline V lookup: CDR1 DFQATT, CDR2 SNEGSKA (reference sequence). CDR3 DNA: TGCAGTGCTAGTCCCCCAAGGAGGGGCCGGGAGAGTTACAATGAGCAGTTCTTC. Translated: CSASPPRRGRESYNEQFF.

This clone was picked up a small number of times. In nucleotides, the CDR3 is TGTGCCAGCAGCCCATCGTCCGGGGGTGAAAAACTGTTTTTT. Its translation is CASSPSSGGEKLFF. This chain links TRBV9 with TRBJ1-4, with D perhaps matching TRBD1 (5 bases). This CDR3 region has 14 residues. Between the trimmed V and J ends, which lost 4 bases and 7 bases, there was a span of 14 bases. Germline CDR1 reads SGDLS; CDR2 reads YYNGEE.

This chain uses TRBV5-1 with TRBJ2-7; 9 bases align to TRBD1. The CDR3 consists of 15 residues. Trimming at V came to 0 bases and at J to 3 bases, leaving 4 bases not matched to a gene. Germline V gene data show CDR1 as SGHRS and CDR2 as YFSETQ. In nucleotides, the CDR3 is TGCGCCAGCAGCTTGGGGACAGGGGACGACTACGAGCAGTACTTC. Translating gives CASSLGTGDDYEQYF.

A single count supports this clone. This chain joins TRBV5-6 and TRBJ1-1, with no clear D. Germline values: CDR1 SGHDT, CDR2 YYEEEE. V lost 4 bases, J lost 6 bases, and 7 bases lay in between. The CDR3 spans 11 residues. The CDR3 bases are TGTGCCAGCAGCCAGTTTGCTGAAGCTTTCTTT. It specifies CASSQFAEAFF.

The rearrangement uses TRBV24-1 and TRBJ2-1; D is perhaps TRBD1 (6 bases). V was pared by 4 bases and J by 8 bases, with 14 bases between. Germline CDR1 reads KGHDR; CDR2 reads SFDVKD. CDR3 size: 14 residues. This chain's CDR3 is CATSDSIGGDEQFF. Written as DNA, the CDR3 is TGTGCCACCAGTGACTCTATAGGGGGAGATGAGCAGTTCTTC.

The chain has TRBV2 and TRBJ1-5; a possible D gene is TRBD1 (6 bases). Germline CDR1 and CDR2: SNHLY and FYNNEI. This CDR3 has 14 amino acids. V was trimmed by 6 bases and J by 4 bases, leaving 13 bases between them. The CDR3 region has the DNA TGTGCCAGCAGGGCTGACAGGCTGAATCAGCCCCAGCATTTT. Protein sequence: CASRADRLNQPQHF. The variable domain in full, with the rest retrieved from reference TRBV2 and TRBJ1-5, is EPEVTQTPSHQVTQMGQEVILRCVPISNHLYFYWYRQILGQKVEFLVSFYNNEISEKSEIFDDQFSVERPDGSNFTLKIRSTKLEDSAMYFCASRADRLNQPQHFGDGTRLSIL.

The J gene is TRBJ2-7, the V gene TRBV5-4, with D maybe TRBD2 (6 bases). CDR3 length: 15 residues. V dropped 1 base and J dropped 0 bases, with 11 bases sitting between them. CDR1 SGHNT and CDR2 YYREEE come from the germline V gene (reference sequence). The chain's CDR3 is CASSLTGVSSYEQYF. The CDR3, as DNA: TGTGCCAGCAGCTTGACGGGGGTAAGCTCCTACGAGCAGTACTTC.

A word on this clone: The sample holds other DNA sequences that translate to the same CDR3. The chain combines TRBV28 with TRBJ1-2; D unresolved. The CDR3 extends over 11 amino acids. Per germline, CDR1 MDHEN and CDR2 SYDVKM. Trimming removed 5 bases at V and 5 bases at J, with 6 bases between. The CDR3 protein is CASSRDYGYTF. CDR3 DNA sequence: TGTGCCAGCAGTCGGGATTATGGCTACACCTTC.

The V and J genes are TRBV7-9 and TRBJ1-5; D perhaps matches TRBD1 (6 bases). V lost 5 bases and J 3 bases, leaving 14 bases between the germline ends. This CDR3 is 15 amino acids long. CDR1 is SEHNR and CDR2 is FQNEAQ in the germline V gene (reference sequence). CDR3 sequence (DNA): TGTGCCAGCAGCGCAACGACAGGAGTCAATCAGCCCCAGCATTTT. This sequence encodes CASSATTGVNQPQHF.

This clone was seen only a few times. The rearrangement uses TRBV5-1 and TRBJ1-4, with D perhaps TRBD1 (6 bases). The CDR3 consists of 16 residues. Trimming stripped 4 bases from V and 0 bases from J, with 13 bases between. Germline CDR1 is SGHRS and CDR2 is YFSETQ. The CDR3 DNA follows: TGCGCCAGCAGCGAAGGACAGATAACAACTAATGAAAAACTGTTTTTT. Translated: CASSEGQITTNEKLFF.

V is TRBV6-5 and J is TRBJ1-4; TRBD1 matches at 7 bases. The CDR3 runs to 14 residues. Looked up from germline, CDR1 is MNHEY and CDR2 is SVGAGI. V lost 7 bases and J lost 8; bases outside the gene matches: 10. CDR3 sequence: CASTTRGQKEKLFF. CDR3 DNA sequence: TGTGCCAGCACAACGCGGGGACAGAAGGAAAAACTGTTTTTT.